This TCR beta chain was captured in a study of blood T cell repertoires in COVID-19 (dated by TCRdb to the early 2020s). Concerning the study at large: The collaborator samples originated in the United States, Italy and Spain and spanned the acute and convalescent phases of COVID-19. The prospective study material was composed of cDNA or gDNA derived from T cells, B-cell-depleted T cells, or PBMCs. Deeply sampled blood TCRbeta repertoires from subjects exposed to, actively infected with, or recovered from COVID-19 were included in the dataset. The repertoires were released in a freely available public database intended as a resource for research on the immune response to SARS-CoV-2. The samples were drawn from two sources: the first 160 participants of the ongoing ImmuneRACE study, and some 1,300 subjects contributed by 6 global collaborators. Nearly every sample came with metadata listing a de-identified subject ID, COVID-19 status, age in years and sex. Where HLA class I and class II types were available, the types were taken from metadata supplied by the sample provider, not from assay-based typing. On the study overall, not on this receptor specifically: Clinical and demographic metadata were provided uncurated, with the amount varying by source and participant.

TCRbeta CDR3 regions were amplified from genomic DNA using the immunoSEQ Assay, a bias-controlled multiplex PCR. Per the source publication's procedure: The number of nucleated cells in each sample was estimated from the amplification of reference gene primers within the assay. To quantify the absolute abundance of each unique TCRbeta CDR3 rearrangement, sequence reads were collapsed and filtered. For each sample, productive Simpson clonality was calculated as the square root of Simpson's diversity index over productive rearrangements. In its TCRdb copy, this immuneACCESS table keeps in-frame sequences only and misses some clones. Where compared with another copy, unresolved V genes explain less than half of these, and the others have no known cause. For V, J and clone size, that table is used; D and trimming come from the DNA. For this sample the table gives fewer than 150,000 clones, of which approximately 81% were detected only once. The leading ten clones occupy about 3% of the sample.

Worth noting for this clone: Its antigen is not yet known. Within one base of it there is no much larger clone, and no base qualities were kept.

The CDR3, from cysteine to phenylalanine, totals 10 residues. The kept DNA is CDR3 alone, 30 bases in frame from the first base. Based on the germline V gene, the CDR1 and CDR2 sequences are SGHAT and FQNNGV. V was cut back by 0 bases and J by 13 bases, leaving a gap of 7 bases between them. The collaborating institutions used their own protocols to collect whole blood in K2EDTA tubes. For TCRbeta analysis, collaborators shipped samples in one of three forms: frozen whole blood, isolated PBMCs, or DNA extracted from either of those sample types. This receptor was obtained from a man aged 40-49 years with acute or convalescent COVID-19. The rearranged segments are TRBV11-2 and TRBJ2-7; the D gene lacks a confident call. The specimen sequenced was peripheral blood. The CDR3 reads CASSLDRLYF. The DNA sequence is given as TGTGCCAGCAGCTTAGACAGGCTTTACTTC. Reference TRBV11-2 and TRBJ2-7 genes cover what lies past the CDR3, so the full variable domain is EAGVAQSPRYKIIEKRQSVAFWCNPISGHATLYWYQQILGQGPKLLIQFQNNGVVDDSQLPKDRFSAERLKGVDSTLKIQPAKLEDSAVYLCASSLDRLYFGPGTRLTVT.